This entry features one T cell receptor beta chain sequence. Its antigen remains unknown. These data belong to a study of monozygotic twins with cystic fibrosis. CDR1 SNHLY and CDR2 FYNNEI come from the germline V gene. CDR3 size: 14 residues. V was shortened by 8 bases and J by 7 bases, with 17 bases between the two germline ends. Here immunoSEQ multiplex PCR was the method, and the copy in TCRdb shows in-frame clones only, minus some. The sample contains about 14,000 clones, about 93% of which appear only once. Study observations and caveats: Clonality was generally low (median around 0.009), higher in the most severe patients. V usage most resembled the co-twin in 13 of 16 pairs. Nucleotide-identical clonotype sharing was significantly higher within monozygotic CF twin pairs than between unrelated CF individuals. No link emerged between shared CDR3 counts and age, concordance or severity.

Sequencing used blood. The receptor was derived from a girl aged 2-10 years with cystic fibrosis. J is TRBJ2-2 and V is TRBV2, with D uncertain. CDR3 in amino acids: CASRTSRRNGELFF. CDR3 nucleotide sequence: TGTGCCAGCCGAACATCTCGCCGGAACGGGGAGCTGTTTTTT. Variable domain in full (rest from reference TRBV2 and TRBJ2-2): EPEVTQTPSHQVTQMGQEVILRCVPISNHLYFYWYRQILGQKVEFLVSFYNNEISEKSEIFDDQFSVERPDGSNFTLKIRSTKLEDSAMYFCASRTSRRNGELFFGEGSRLTVL.